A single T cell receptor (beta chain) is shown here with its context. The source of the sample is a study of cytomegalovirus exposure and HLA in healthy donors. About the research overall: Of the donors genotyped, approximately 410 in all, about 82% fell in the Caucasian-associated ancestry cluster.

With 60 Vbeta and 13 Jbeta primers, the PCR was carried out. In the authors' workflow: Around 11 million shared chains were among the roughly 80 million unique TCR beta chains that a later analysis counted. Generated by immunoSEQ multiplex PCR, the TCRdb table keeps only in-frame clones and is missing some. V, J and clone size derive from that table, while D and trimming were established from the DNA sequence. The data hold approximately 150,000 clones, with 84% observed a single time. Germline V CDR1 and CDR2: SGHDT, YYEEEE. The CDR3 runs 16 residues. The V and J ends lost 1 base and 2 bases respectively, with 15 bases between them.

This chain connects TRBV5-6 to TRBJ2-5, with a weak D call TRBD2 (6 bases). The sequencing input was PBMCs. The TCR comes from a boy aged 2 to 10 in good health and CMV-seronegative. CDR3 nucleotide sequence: TGTGCCAGCAGCTTGTGGCAATCCGGGGGTCAAGAGACCCAGTACTTC. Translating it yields CASSLWQSGGQETQYF.